One sample yielded the 25 T cell receptor beta chains listed below, sequenced in a study of T cells in Graves' hyperthyroidism and ophthalmopathy. Researchers amplified the TCR beta CDR3 regions from RNA transcripts. First-round RT-PCR with HTBI primers amplified the TCR CDR3 region. TCRdb re-analysed the multiplex PCR reads in MiXCR, keeping a single row per CDR3 protein. The sample lists around 620,000 distinct CDR3 sequences, 46% occurring once. The sequencing input was peripheral blood or thyroid tissue (not recorded which). The receptors were gathered from an adult woman with Graves' disease, either hyperthyroidism or ophthalmopathy (not recorded which).

The chain uses TRBV29-1 and TRBJ1-1; 7 positions agree with TRBD1. This CDR3 is built from 13 residues. Per the germline V gene, CDR1 is SQVTM and CDR2 is ANQGSEA. The V segment lost 6 bases and the J segment 1 base; nucleotides outside the gene matches: 5. The CDR3 loop is CSVIGTANTEAFF. As DNA, the CDR3 is TGCAGCGTAATCGGGACAGCGAACACTGAAGCTTTCTTT. Combining the CDR3 with reference TRBV29-1 and TRBJ1-1 gives the whole variable domain SAVISQKPSRDICQRGTSLTIQCQVDSQVTMMFWYRQQPGQSLTLIATANQGSEATYESGFVIDKFPISRPNLTFSTLTVSNMSPEDSSIYLCSVIGTANTEAFFGQGTRLTVV.

The chain employs TRBV20-1 and TRBJ1-1; D perhaps matches TRBD1 (6 bases). V dropped 6 bases and J dropped 7 bases, with 15 bases sitting between them. Germline lookup yields CDR1 DFQATT and CDR2 SNEGSKA (reference sequence). This CDR3 region has 12 residues. Here the CDR3 DNA reads TGCAGTGCACCGACAGGCGGTAATGAAGCTTTCTTT. Translating it yields CSAPTGGNEAFF.

This clonotype occurred once. This chain links TRBV12-3 or TRBV12-4 with TRBJ1-5, with D possibly matching TRBD1 (5 bases). The CDR3 is made up of 11 amino acids. The ends were cut back, 7 bases at V and 11 bases at J, with 12 bases in the middle. DNA for the CDR3: TGTGCCAGCAATAATGGAGGGGCCCAGCATTTT. Translation: CASNNGGAQHF.

This clonotype was detected many times. V gene TRBV6-1 combines with J gene TRBJ1-5; the D gene is possibly TRBD1 (5 bases). The ends were cut back, 4 bases at V and 4 bases at J, with 14 bases in the middle. The CDR3 has 15 amino acids. Germline assignment: CDR1 MNHNS and CDR2 SASEGT. Written as DNA, the CDR3 is TGTGCCAGCAGTGGACTAGGGACGGGGAATCAGCCCCAGCATTTT. Its protein is CASSGLGTGNQPQHF.

For the CDR3, the DNA is TGTGCCAGCAGCCCCGGGACAGCGGATAATTCACCCCTCCACTTT. It codes for CASSPGTADNSPLHF. The chain is built from TRBV7-6 and TRBJ1-6, with 7 bases matching TRBD1. J lost 5 bases, V lost 5 bases, and 6 bases had no gene match. This CDR3 has 15 residues. Germline CDR1 reads SGHVS; CDR2 reads FNYEAQ.

The chain uses TRBV7-9 and TRBJ2-7, with D perhaps matching TRBD2 (7 bases). TRBJ2-4 explains the end of the DNA better; the J call may be wrong. The CDR3 totals 14 residues. CDR1 is SEHNR, CDR2 FQNEAQ, per germline (reference sequence). CDR3 bases: TGTGCCAGCAGCTTAACCGCAGGGGAGGGCATTCAGTACTTC. Its protein product is CASSLTAGEGIQYF.

This chain uses TRBV7-9 with TRBJ2-7; D gene ambiguous. Germline values: CDR1 SEHNR, CDR2 FQNEAQ (reference sequence). V was cut by 5 bases and J by 1 base, with 18 bases left in between. This CDR3 is built from 16 residues. CDR3 protein: CASSRPPASRSYEQYF. The CDR3 nucleotides are TGTGCCAGCAGCCGACCTCCTGCCAGTCGATCCTACGAGCAGTACTTC. The full variable domain, in which reference TRBV7-9 and TRBJ2-7 provide the parts outside the CDR3, is DTGVSQNPRHKITKRGQNVTFRCDPISEHNRLYWYRQTLGQGPEFLTYFQNEAQLEKSRLLSDRFSAERPKGSFSTLEIQRTEQGDSAMYLCASSRPPASRSYEQYFGPGTRLTVT.

There are many counts of this clonotype. This rearrangement joins TRBV5-1 to TRBJ2-7, with 10 positions matching TRBD2. Unmatched junction bases numbered 6, after V lost 4 bases and J lost 2 bases. Germline loops: CDR1 SGHRS, CDR2 YFSETQ. The CDR3 has 15 amino acids. CDR3 protein: CASSPGLAETYEQYF. The CDR3 DNA follows: TGCGCCAGCAGCCCAGGACTAGCGGAGACCTACGAGCAGTACTTC.

This chain connects TRBV5-1 to TRBJ2-2, with 8 bases lining up with TRBD2. V was pared by 2 bases and J by 3 bases, with 3 bases of the junction left unmatched. Germline loops: CDR1 SGHRS, CDR2 YFSETQ. The CDR3 consists of 15 residues. The CDR3 reads CASSFTSGYTGELFF. The CDR3 DNA reads as TGCGCCAGCAGCTTTACTAGCGGCTACACCGGGGAGCTGTTTTTT.

On this clonotype: The junction departs from germline at one end; a sequencing error may be responsible. The chain links TRBV29-1 to TRBJ1-2, with no clear D. CDR1 is SQVTM and CDR2 is ANQGSEA in the germline V gene. This CDR3 region has 12 residues. CDR3 in DNA: TGCAGCGTTGAGCGGGTTAACGATGGCTACACCTTC. Its protein product is CSVERVNDGYTF.

V usage is TRBV7-9 and J usage is TRBJ2-7; 7 positions match TRBD1. Trimming took 3 bases from V and 0 from J; bases not matched to a gene: 5. Germline V gives CDR1 SEHNR, CDR2 FQNEAQ (reference sequence). This CDR3 spans 15 amino acids. CDR3 in DNA: TGTGCCAGCAGCTTGTCGGGACAGCTCTCCTACGAGCAGTACTTC. Encoded protein: CASSLSGQLSYEQYF.

The rearrangement joins TRBV7-9 to TRBJ2-5; TRBD2 is a possible D gene (6 bases). CDR1 SEHNR and CDR2 FQNEAQ come from the germline V gene (reference sequence). The CDR3 runs 14 residues. V dropped 7 bases and J dropped 7 bases, with 19 bases sitting between them. This CDR3 reads CASTFGRDHGTQYF. CDR3 DNA: TGTGCCAGCACTTTCGGGCGGGATCATGGGACCCAGTACTTC.

The chain has TRBV7-9 and TRBJ1-1; D is uncertain. Trimming removed 1 base at V and 10 bases at J, with 10 bases between. CDR1 and CDR2 from the germline V gene are SEHNR and FQNEAQ (reference sequence). CDR3 length: 12 amino acids. The CDR3 DNA sequence: TGTGCCAGCAGCTTAGTAGAGGCGGGAGCTTTCTTT. Residues: CASSLVEAGAFF.

This chain uses TRBV7-9 with TRBJ1-6; tentative D call: TRBD1 (6 bases). The length of the CDR3 is 15 residues. Trimming removed 1 base at V and 9 bases at J, with 13 bases between. Germline V gene data show CDR1 as SEHNR and CDR2 as FQNEAQ (reference sequence). In nucleotides, the CDR3 is TGTGCCAGCAGCTTAGATCCAGGGGCGGTTTCACCCCTCCACTTT. Its protein product is CASSLDPGAVSPLHF. Looking up the rest from reference TRBV7-9 and TRBJ1-6 gives the full variable domain: DTGVSQNPRHKITKRGQNVTFRCDPISEHNRLYWYRQTLGQGPEFLTYFQNEAQLEKSRLLSDRFSAERPKGSFSTLEIQRTEQGDSAMYLCASSLDPGAVSPLHFGNGTRLTVT.

This clonotype has at least ten counts. This chain uses TRBV6-6 with TRBJ2-7; D possibly corresponds to TRBD1 (5 bases). The germline V and J ends were trimmed by 8 bases and 1 base, with 12 bases remaining between them. From germline, CDR1 is MNHNY and CDR2 SVGAGI (reference sequence). The CDR3 totals 13 residues. The CDR3 region is CASLPTGSYEQYF. CDR3 DNA sequence: TGTGCCAGCCTCCCCACAGGTTCCTACGAGCAGTACTTC.

J is TRBJ1-5 and V is TRBV7-2, with TRBD1 matching 9 bases. V shed 1 base and J 4 bases; nucleotides not matched to a gene: 5. The CDR3 is 16 residues long. Germline-derived CDR1 and CDR2 are SGHTA and FQGNSA. CDR3 residues: CASSLGYDRGNQPQHF. CDR3 nucleotide sequence: TGTGCCAGCAGCTTAGGGTATGACAGGGGGAATCAGCCCCAGCATTTT.

The rearrangement links TRBV30 to TRBJ1-5; D might be TRBD1 (5 bases). V shed 2 bases and J shed 9 bases, with 17 bases lying between them. This CDR3 comprises 14 residues. Germline V gene lookup returns CDR1 GTSNPN and CDR2 SVGIG (reference sequence). CDR3 sequence (DNA): TGTGCCTGGAGTATTAAGGGGTTCCAGGGGCCCCAGCATTTT. It yields the protein CAWSIKGFQGPQHF.

This clonotype appeared many times. The rearrangement links TRBV7-9 to TRBJ2-5; tentatively, D is TRBD1 (5 bases). V was trimmed by 5 bases and J by 5 bases, leaving 15 bases between them. In germline, CDR1 is SEHNR, CDR2 FQNEAQ (reference sequence). The CDR3 has 14 amino acids. In DNA form, the CDR3 reads TGTGCCAGCAGCGCACTGTTGGGGCGGGAGACCCAGTACTTC. As protein: CASSALLGRETQYF.

This clonotype was recorded many times. The V and J genes are TRBV9 and TRBJ1-1; D ambiguous. With 4 bases removed from V and 2 bases from J, the gap between germline ends came to 12 bases. This CDR3 has 14 amino acids. Germline CDR1 is SGDLS and CDR2 is YYNGEE. The CDR3 spells CASSPEGGNTEAFF. Written as DNA, the CDR3 is TGTGCCAGCAGCCCCGAGGGCGGAAACACTGAAGCTTTCTTT.

This clonotype was observed at least ten times. This CDR3 reads CSVQVTGQGDGYTF. The CDR3 nucleotides are TGCAGCGTCCAAGTAACGGGACAGGGAGATGGCTACACCTTC. The chain employs TRBV29-1 and TRBJ1-2; 9 nucleotides align to TRBD1. The CDR3 length is 14 residues. V shed 6 bases and J 6 bases; nucleotides not matched to a gene: 11. Germline CDR1 is SQVTM and CDR2 is ANQGSEA.

CDR3 region: CSASGGQETEAFF. CDR3 nucleotide sequence: TGCAGTGCTAGTGGAGGGCAAGAAACTGAAGCTTTCTTT. This chain joins TRBV20-1 and TRBJ1-1; the D is unclear. CDR3 length equals 13 residues. The germline V and J ends were trimmed by 3 bases and 5 bases, with 13 bases remaining between them. Germline CDR1 is DFQATT and CDR2 is SNEGSKA (reference sequence).

The gene calls are TRBV11-2 and TRBJ1-6; 7 bases agree with TRBD1. CDR1 and CDR2 (germline): SGHAT, FQNNGV. The CDR3 is 14 residues long. Trimming removed 2 bases from V and 7 bases from J; junction bases left unmatched: 2. The CDR3 DNA sequence: TGTGCCAGCAGCTTACACAGGGGCAATTCACCCCTCCACTTT. Protein: CASSLHRGNSPLHF.

The V call is TRBV24-1, the J call TRBJ2-1; 7 bases are a match to TRBD2. Germline V gene sequence: CDR1 KGHDR, CDR2 SFDVKD. Unmatched junction bases numbered 6, after V lost 2 bases and J lost 6 bases. This CDR3 has 15 amino acids. The CDR3 bases are TGTGCCACCAGTGATTCGGGAGGTCTCGGCAATGAGCAGTTCTTC. It codes for CATSDSGGLGNEQFF.

This clonotype was seen at least ten times. One end of the junction is discordant with germline, which a read error may explain. The chain carries TRBV20-1 and TRBJ1-1; D call uncertain. The CDR3 has 12 residues. Per the germline V gene, CDR1 is DFQATT and CDR2 is SNEGSKA (reference sequence). CDR3 coding DNA: TGCAGTGCTGGAGAGAGTTACACTGAAGCTTTCTTT. Translated, it gives CSAGESYTEAFF.

The J gene is TRBJ1-1, the V gene TRBV10-3; D is perhaps TRBD1 (5 bases). Trimming took 5 bases from V and 0 from J, leaving 10 bases between them. The CDR3 has 14 amino acids. Per germline, CDR1 ENHRY and CDR2 SYGVKD. The CDR3 reads CAISLDSMNTEAFF. CDR3 in DNA: TGTGCCATCAGTCTCGACAGCATGAACACTGAAGCTTTCTTT.